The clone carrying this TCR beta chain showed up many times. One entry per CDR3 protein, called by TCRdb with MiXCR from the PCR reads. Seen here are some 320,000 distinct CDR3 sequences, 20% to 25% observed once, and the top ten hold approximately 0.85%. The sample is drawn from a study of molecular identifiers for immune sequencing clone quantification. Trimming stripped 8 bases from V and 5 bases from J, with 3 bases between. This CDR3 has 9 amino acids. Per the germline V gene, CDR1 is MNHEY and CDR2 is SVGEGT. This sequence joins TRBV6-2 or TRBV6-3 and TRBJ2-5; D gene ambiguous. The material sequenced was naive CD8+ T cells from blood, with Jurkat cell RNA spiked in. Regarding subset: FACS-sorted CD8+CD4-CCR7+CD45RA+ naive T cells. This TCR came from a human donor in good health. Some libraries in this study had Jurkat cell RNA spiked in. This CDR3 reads CASPETQYF. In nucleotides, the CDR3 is TGTGCCAGCCCGGAGACCCAGTACTTC.